This entry lists 13 T cell receptor beta chains sequenced from one sample in a study of PD-L1 blockade in urothelial cancer. The method was immunoSEQ multiplex PCR; TCRdb's version includes in-frame clones alone and lacks a portion of them. The profile shows 100,000 to 150,000 clones, about 82% of them singletons. The time point denotes: peripheral blood 6 weeks after treatment start. Here the sequenced sample was PBMCs, taken around atezolizumab (anti-PD-L1) treatment. These receptors all stem from a man between 50 and 59 years old with urothelial cancer.

The rearrangement joins TRBV30 to TRBJ2-5; D unclear. The J call may be mistaken, given a closer DNA end match to TRBJ2-7. The CDR3 extends over 12 amino acids. Germline CDR1 GTSNPN, CDR2 SVGIG (reference sequence). CDR3 in DNA: TGTGCCTGGAGTGTACATAACTACGAGCAGTACTTC. This encodes CAWSVHNYEQYF.

The chain combines TRBV19 with TRBJ1-5; D is unresolved. CDR1 and CDR2 from the germline V gene are LNHDA and SQIVND (reference sequence). The CDR3 spans 13 residues. Trimming stripped 6 bases from V and 5 bases from J, with 11 bases between. CDR3 residues: CASRGGIYQPQHF. The CDR3 DNA sequence: TGTGCCAGTAGGGGAGGGATCTATCAGCCCCAGCATTTT.

This clone was picked up one time. The chain employs TRBV19 and TRBJ1-1, with TRBD1 matching 8 bases. This CDR3 contains 17 residues. Unmatched junction bases numbered 11, after V lost 3 bases and J lost 2 bases. Germline values: CDR1 LNHDA, CDR2 SQIVND (reference sequence). CDR3 sequence (DNA): TGTGCCAGTAGTATTGCCCGGCTGACAGGGGTCAACACTGAAGCTTTCTTT. It translates to CASSIARLTGVNTEAFF. The full variable domain, completed using reference TRBV19 and TRBJ1-1, is DGGITQSPKYLFRKEGQNVTLSCEQNLNHDAMYWYRQDPGQGLRLIYYSQIVNDFQKGDIAEGYSVSREKKESFPLTVTSAQKNPTAFYLCASSIARLTGVNTEAFFGQGTRLTVV.

The rearrangement joins TRBV30 to TRBJ2-7; weak D call: TRBD2 (6 bases). Germline V gene data show CDR1 as GTSNPN and CDR2 as SVGIG (reference sequence). The length of the CDR3 is 15 residues. V dropped 4 bases and J dropped 2 bases, with 18 bases sitting between them. The CDR3 DNA sequence: TGTGCCTGGAACCGGGTCGCGCGGGATACCTACGAGCAGTACTTC. Translating it yields CAWNRVARDTYEQYF. The full variable domain, completed using reference TRBV30 and TRBJ2-7, is SQTIHQWPATLVQPVGSPLSLECTVEGTSNPNLYWYRQAAGRGLQLLFYSVGIGQISSEVPQNLSASRPQDRQFILSSKKLLLSDSGFYLCAWNRVARDTYEQYFGPGTRLTVT.

V usage is TRBV6-1 and J usage is TRBJ2-4; 8 bases fit TRBD1. CDR1 is MNHNS and CDR2 is SASEGT in the germline V gene. This CDR3 comprises 18 residues. The V and J ends lost 4 bases and 0 bases, in that order; junction bases with no gene match: 11. The CDR3 DNA sequence: TGTGCCAGCAGTGGCAGGGGGCCAAACGCACTAGCCAAAAACATTCAGTACTTC. Its translation is CASSGRGPNALAKNIQYF.

This chain's CDR3 is CASSLLSGNQETQYF. The CDR3 DNA sequence: TGTGCCAGCAGTTTACTTAGCGGGAACCAAGAGACCCAGTACTTC. The chain recombines TRBV28 with TRBJ2-5, with 8 bases aligning to TRBD2. J lost 0 bases, V lost 2 bases, and 2 bases had no gene match. The CDR3 extends over 15 amino acids. CDR1 is MDHEN and CDR2 is SYDVKM in the germline V gene. Combining the CDR3 with reference TRBV28 and TRBJ2-5 gives the whole variable domain DVKVTQSSRYLVKRTGEKVFLECVQDMDHENMFWYRQDPGLGLRLIYFSYDVKMKEKGDIPEGYSVSREKKERFSLILESASTNQTSMYLCASSLLSGNQETQYFGPGTRLLVL.

This clone was detected once. The chain couples TRBV7-6 to TRBJ2-5; 8 bases line up with TRBD2. The CDR3 runs to 16 residues. Germline lookup yields CDR1 SGHVS and CDR2 FNYEAQ. Unmatched junction bases numbered 8, after V lost 1 base and J lost 4 bases. The CDR3 DNA is TGTGCCAGCAGCTTAGGAACTGGTCTAGCGGGAGAGACCCAGTACTTC. Amino acids: CASSLGTGLAGETQYF.

V usage is TRBV13 and J usage is TRBJ2-5; 10 bases are a match to TRBD1. V lost 2 bases, J lost 4 bases, and 7 bases stayed unmatched. Germline V CDR1 and CDR2: PRHDT, FYEKMQ (reference sequence). The length of the CDR3 is 16 residues. The CDR3 here is CASSLTGTGVRETQYF. DNA of the CDR3: TGTGCCAGCAGCTTAACCGGGACAGGGGTCCGAGAGACCCAGTACTTC.

The rearrangement uses TRBV19 and TRBJ2-1, with D possibly TRBD1 on 6 matching bases. The V gene's germline CDR1 is LNHDA and CDR2 SQIVND (reference sequence). Trimming stripped 4 bases from V and 2 bases from J, with 12 bases between. This CDR3 spans 15 amino acids. DNA for the CDR3: TGTGCCAGTAGTACTTCCAGGGGCCCCTACAATGAGCAGTTCTTC. This gives the protein CASSTSRGPYNEQFF.

The chain carries TRBV10-3 and TRBJ2-7; 7 nucleotides agree with TRBD1. This CDR3 has 14 amino acids. Germline assignment: CDR1 ENHRY and CDR2 SYGVKD. The trim removed 1 base at V and 6 bases at J, leaving 6 bases unmatched. Written as DNA, the CDR3 is TGTGCCATCAGTGAGTGGACATCAGGGGGCGAGCAGTACTTC. Translating it yields CAISEWTSGGEQYF.

V gene TRBV7-3 combines with J gene TRBJ2-3; 16 nucleotides agree with TRBD2. V dropped 4 bases and J dropped 3; count of bases not matched to a gene: 16. Germline assignment: CDR1 SGHTA and CDR2 FQGTGA. The CDR3 has 21 amino acids. The CDR3 coding sequence is TGTGCCAGCAGCTCAACGCCGGGACTAGCGGGAGGGCCAAGAACTACAGATACGCAGTATTTT. Residues: CASSSTPGLAGGPRTTDTQYF.

This chain links TRBV7-2 with TRBJ2-2; maybe TRBD2 (5 bases). V was trimmed by 2 bases and J by 4 bases, leaving 14 bases between them. The CDR3 has 16 amino acids. The germline gives CDR1 SGHTA, CDR2 FQGNSA. The CDR3 protein is CASSLIRAVLTGELFF. CDR3 coding DNA: TGTGCCAGCAGCTTAATACGAGCGGTGCTCACCGGGGAGCTGTTTTTT.

This sequence joins TRBV7-6 and TRBJ2-7, with TRBD2 matching 9 bases. Germline-derived CDR1 and CDR2 are SGHVS and FNYEAQ. CDR3 size: 15 residues. Losses at the gene ends were 4 bases for V and 1 base for J; bases not matched to a gene: 5. CDR3 nucleotide sequence: TGTGCCAGCAGCTCTGTAGCGGGAGCGTCCTACGAGCAGTACTTC. Amino acid sequence: CASSSVAGASYEQYF.